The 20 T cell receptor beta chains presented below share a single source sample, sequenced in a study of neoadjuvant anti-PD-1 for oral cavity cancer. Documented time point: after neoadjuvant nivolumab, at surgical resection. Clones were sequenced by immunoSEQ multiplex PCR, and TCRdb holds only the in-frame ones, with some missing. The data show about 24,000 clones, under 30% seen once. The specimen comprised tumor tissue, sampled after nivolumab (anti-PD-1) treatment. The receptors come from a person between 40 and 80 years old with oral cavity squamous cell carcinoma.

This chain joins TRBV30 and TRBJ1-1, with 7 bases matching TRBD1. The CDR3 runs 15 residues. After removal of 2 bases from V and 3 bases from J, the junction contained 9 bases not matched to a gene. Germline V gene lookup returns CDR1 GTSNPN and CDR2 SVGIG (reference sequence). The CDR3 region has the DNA TGTGCCTGGAGTAGGGCGGACAGGCGATACACTGAAGCTTTCTTT. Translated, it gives CAWSRADRRYTEAFF.

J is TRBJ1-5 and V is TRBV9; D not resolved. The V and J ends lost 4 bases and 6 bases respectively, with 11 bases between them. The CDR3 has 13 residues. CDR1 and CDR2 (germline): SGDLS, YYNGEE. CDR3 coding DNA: TGTGCCAGCAGCCAGGACGGCTTTCAGCCCCAGCATTTT. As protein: CASSQDGFQPQHF.

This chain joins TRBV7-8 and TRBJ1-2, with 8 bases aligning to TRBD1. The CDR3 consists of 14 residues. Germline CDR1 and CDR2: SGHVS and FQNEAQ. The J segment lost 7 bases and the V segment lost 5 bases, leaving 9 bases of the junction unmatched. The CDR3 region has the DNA TGTGCCAGCAGCCTATGGACAGGGTCGGCTGGCTACACCTTC. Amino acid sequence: CASSLWTGSAGYTF.

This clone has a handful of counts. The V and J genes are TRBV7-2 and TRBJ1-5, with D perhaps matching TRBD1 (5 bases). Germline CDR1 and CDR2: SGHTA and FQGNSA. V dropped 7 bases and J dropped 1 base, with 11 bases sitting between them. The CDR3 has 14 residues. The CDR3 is CASTPGPSNQPQHF. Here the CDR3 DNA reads TGTGCCAGCACCCCGGGACCGAGCAATCAGCCCCAGCATTTT.

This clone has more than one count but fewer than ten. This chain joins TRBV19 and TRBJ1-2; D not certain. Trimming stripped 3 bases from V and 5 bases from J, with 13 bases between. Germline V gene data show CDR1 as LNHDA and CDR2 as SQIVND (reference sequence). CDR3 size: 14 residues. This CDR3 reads CASSIGPSGYGYTF. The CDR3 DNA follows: TGTGCCAGTAGTATTGGCCCCAGCGGGTATGGCTACACCTTC. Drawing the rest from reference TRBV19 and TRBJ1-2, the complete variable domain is DGGITQSPKYLFRKEGQNVTLSCEQNLNHDAMYWYRQDPGQGLRLIYYSQIVNDFQKGDIAEGYSVSREKKESFPLTVTSAQKNPTAFYLCASSIGPSGYGYTFGSGTRLTVV.

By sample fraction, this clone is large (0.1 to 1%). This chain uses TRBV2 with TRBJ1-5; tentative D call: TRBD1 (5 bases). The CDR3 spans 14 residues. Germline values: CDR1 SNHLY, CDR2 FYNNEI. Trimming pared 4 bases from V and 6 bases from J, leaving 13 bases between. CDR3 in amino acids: CASSGQGRSQPQHF. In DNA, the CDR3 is TGTGCCAGCAGTGGTCAGGGAAGGAGTCAGCCCCAGCATTTT.

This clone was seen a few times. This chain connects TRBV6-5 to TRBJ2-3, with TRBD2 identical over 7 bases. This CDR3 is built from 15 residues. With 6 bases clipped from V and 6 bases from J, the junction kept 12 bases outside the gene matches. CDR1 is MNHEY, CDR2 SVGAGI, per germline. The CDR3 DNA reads TGTGCCAGCAGACAACGGGGGGTCCGGGGGGATACGCAGTATTTT. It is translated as CASRQRGVRGDTQYF.

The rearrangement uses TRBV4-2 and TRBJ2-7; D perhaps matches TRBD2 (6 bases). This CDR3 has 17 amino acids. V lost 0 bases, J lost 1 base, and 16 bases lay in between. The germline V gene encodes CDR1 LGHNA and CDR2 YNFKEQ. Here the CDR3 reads CASSQEGGRARSYEQYF. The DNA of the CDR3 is TGTGCCAGCAGCCAAGAAGGAGGGCGCGCGAGGTCCTACGAGCAGTACTTC.

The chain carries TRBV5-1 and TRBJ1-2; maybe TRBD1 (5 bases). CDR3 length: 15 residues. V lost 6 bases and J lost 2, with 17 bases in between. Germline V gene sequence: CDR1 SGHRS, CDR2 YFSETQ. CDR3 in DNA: TGCGCCAGCAATCCCACGGCGGGGGGAAACTATGGCTACACCTTC. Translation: CASNPTAGGNYGYTF.

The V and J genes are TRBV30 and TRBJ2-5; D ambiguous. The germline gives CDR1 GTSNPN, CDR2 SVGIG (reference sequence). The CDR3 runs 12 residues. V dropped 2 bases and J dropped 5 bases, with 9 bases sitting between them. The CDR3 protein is CAWSRYGETQYF. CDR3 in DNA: TGTGCCTGGAGTAGGTACGGGGAGACCCAGTACTTC.

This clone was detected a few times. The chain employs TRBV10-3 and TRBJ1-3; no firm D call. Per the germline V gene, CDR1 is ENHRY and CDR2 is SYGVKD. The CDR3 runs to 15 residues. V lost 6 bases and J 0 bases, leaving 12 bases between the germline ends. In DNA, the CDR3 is TGTGCCATCAGCCCTGCTTCGGCCTCTGGAAACACCATATATTTT. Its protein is CAISPASASGNTIYF.

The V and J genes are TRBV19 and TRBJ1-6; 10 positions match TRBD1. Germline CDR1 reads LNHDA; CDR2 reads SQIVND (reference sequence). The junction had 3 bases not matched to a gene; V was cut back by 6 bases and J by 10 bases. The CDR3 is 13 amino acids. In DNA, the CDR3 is TGTGCCAGTAGCGGGACAGGGGAATCACCCCTCCACTTT. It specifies CASSGTGESPLHF.

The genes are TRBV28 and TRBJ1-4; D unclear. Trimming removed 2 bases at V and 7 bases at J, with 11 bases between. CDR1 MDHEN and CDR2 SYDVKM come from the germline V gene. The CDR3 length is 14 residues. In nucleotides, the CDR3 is TGTGCCAGCAGTTTACTAGGGCTGGGTGAAAAACTGTTTTTT. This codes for CASSLLGLGEKLFF.

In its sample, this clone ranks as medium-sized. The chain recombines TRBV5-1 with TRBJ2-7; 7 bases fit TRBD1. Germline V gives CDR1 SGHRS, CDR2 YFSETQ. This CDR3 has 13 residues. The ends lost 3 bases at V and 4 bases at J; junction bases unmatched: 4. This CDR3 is CASSSGQQYEQYF. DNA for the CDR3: TGCGCCAGCAGCTCGGGACAGCAATACGAGCAGTACTTC.

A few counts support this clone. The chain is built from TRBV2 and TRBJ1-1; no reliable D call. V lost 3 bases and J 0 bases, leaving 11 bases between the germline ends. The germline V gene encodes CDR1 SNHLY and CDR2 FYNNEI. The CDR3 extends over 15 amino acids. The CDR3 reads CASSEWIVMNTEAFF. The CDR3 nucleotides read TGTGCCAGCAGTGAGTGGATCGTGATGAACACTGAAGCTTTCTTT.

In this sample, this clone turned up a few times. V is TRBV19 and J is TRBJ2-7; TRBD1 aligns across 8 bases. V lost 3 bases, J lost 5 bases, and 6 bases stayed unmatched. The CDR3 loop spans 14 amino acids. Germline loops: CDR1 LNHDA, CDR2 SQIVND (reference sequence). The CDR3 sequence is CASSIGGQGHEQYF. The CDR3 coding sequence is TGTGCCAGTAGTATCGGTGGACAGGGACACGAGCAGTACTTC.

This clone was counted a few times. In DNA form, the CDR3 reads TGTGCCATCAGTGAGTCATTTGGGGCCATGAACACTGAAGCTTTCTTT. It translates to CAISESFGAMNTEAFF. This rearrangement joins TRBV10-3 to TRBJ1-1, with D possibly TRBD1 on 5 matching bases. The V end lost 0 bases, the J end lost 0 bases, and 11 bases lay between the germline ends. CDR1 ENHRY and CDR2 SYGVKD come from the germline V gene. The CDR3 contains 16 residues.

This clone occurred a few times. The CDR3 region is CASTVGPGEGYNEQFF. CDR3 bases: TGTGCCAGCACCGTAGGACCAGGGGAAGGTTACAATGAGCAGTTCTTC. The chain couples TRBV28 to TRBJ2-1, with TRBD1 as a possible D gene (6 bases). V was clipped by 7 bases and J by 4 bases, with 20 bases between them. The CDR3 spans 16 residues. Germline V gene data show CDR1 as MDHEN and CDR2 as SYDVKM.

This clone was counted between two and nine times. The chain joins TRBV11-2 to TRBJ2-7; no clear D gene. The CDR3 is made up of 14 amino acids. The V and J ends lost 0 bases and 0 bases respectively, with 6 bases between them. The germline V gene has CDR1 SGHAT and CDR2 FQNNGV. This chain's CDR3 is CASSLDNYSYEQYF. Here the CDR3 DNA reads TGTGCCAGCAGCTTAGATAACTACTCCTACGAGCAGTACTTC.

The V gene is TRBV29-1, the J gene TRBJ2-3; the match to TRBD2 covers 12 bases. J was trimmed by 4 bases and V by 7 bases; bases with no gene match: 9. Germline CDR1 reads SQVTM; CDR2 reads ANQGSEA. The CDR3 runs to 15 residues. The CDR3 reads CSGLAGGSSPDTQYF. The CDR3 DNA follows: TGCAGCGGGCTAGCGGGGGGGTCCTCTCCAGATACGCAGTATTTT.